Listed here are 4 T cell receptor beta chains from one sample, sequenced in a study of blood T cell repertoires in COVID-19. Sequencing was performed with immunoSEQ multiplex PCR; in TCRdb, only in-frame clones are kept and a portion is missing. The sample yields 350,000 or so clones, roughly 90% seen once. The material sequenced was PBMCs or T cells enriched from blood (not recorded which). The source of these receptors is a woman in her thirties who had been exposed to COVID-19.

The chain is built from TRBV7-6 and TRBJ2-7, with a weak D call TRBD2 (6 bases). The CDR3 length is 18 residues. Germline V gene sequence: CDR1 SGHVS, CDR2 FNYEAQ. V lost 3 bases and J 3 bases, leaving 24 bases between the germline ends. CDR3 nucleotides: TGTGCCAGCAGCTTGGGAATCGGTAGAGGGAGGACCGGCTACGAGCAGTACTTC. It is translated as CASSLGIGRGRTGYEQYF.

The chain links TRBV10-3 to TRBJ1-6; 7 nucleotides align to TRBD1. V shed 10 bases, J shed 4 bases, and the junction held 10 bases outside the gene matches. The CDR3 loop spans 15 amino acids. CDR1 and CDR2 from the germline V gene are ENHRY and SYGVKD. CDR3 amino acids: CASQLTGDYNSPLHF. The CDR3 DNA is TGTGCCAGCCAGTTAACAGGGGATTATAATTCACCCCTCCACTTT.

The rearrangement links TRBV6-4 to TRBJ2-7, with 9 bases that match TRBD1. The CDR3 covers 17 residues. CDR1 and CDR2 (germline): MRHNA, SNTAGT. V lost 0 bases to trimming and J lost 5 bases; unmatched junction nucleotides: 11. CDR3 in amino acids: CASSDSGQGPQGNEQYF. The CDR3 DNA reads as TGTGCCAGCAGTGACTCAGGACAGGGGCCTCAGGGAAACGAGCAGTACTTC.

This chain uses TRBV6-5 with TRBJ2-7; D is possibly TRBD1 (6 bases). CDR3 length: 13 residues. V was shortened by 2 bases and J by 3 bases, with 8 bases between the two germline ends. CDR1 is MNHEY and CDR2 is SVGAGI in the germline V gene. The CDR3 bases are TGTGCCAGCAGTTACAGGGACAACTACGAGCAGTACTTC. This sequence encodes CASSYRDNYEQYF.